This TCR beta chain was profiled in a study of tumor T cells in aggressive B-cell lymphoma. Measured with immunoSEQ multiplex PCR; TCRdb has only the in-frame clones, and not every one. The table has roughly 3,000 clones, 85% to 90% seen once. Unmatched junction bases numbered 1, after V lost 3 bases and J lost 8 bases. The CDR3 length is 14 residues. CDR1 MRHNA and CDR2 SNTAGT come from the germline V gene. Sequencing was performed on tumor tissue. This receptor was taken from an adult with diffuse large B cell lymphoma. The V and J genes are TRBV6-4 and TRBJ1-6, with 10 positions matching TRBD1. The chain's CDR3 is CASSEGQGDSPLHF. The CDR3 nucleotides read TGTGCCAGCAGTGAAGGACAGGGGGATTCACCCCTCCACTTT.